The present T cell receptor beta chain was sequenced within a study of technical replicates of blood from a handful of donors. Sequencing was performed with immunoSEQ multiplex PCR; in TCRdb, only in-frame clones are kept and a portion is missing. The sample has 70,000 to 95,000 clones, about 91% seen once. V was pared by 5 bases and J by 0 bases, with 5 bases between. Germline CDR1 and CDR2: SEHNR and FQNEAQ (reference sequence). The CDR3 length is 12 residues. The clonotype originates from a human donor in good health. Some clones in this sample may be carry-over from other donors' samples. The chain couples TRBV7-9 to TRBJ2-7; D remains unclear. Material: T cells isolated from PBMCs. CDR3 sequence reads: CASSQNSYEQYF. CDR3 bases: TGTGCCAGCAGCCAGAACTCCTACGAGCAGTACTTC.